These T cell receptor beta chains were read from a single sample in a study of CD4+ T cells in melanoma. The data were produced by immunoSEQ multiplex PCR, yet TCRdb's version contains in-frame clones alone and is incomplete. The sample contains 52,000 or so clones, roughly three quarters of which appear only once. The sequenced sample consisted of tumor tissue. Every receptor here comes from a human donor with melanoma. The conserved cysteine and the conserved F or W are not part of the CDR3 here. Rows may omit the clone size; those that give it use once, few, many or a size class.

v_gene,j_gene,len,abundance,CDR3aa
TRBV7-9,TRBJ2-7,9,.,ASSNLYEQY
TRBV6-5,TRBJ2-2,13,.,ASSYVPGLTGELF
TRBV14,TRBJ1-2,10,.,ASSQVGGGYT
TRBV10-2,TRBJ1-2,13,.,ASSEGTRDLYGYT
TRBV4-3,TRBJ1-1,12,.,ASSQDRGGTEAF
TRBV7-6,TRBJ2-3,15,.,ASSGGGLAGFTDTQY
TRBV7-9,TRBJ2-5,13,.,ASSFPTGYQETQY
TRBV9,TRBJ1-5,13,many,ASSVGGRAGQPQH
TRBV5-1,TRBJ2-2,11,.,ASTTSGAGELF
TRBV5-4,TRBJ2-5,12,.,ASKQPGAGETQY
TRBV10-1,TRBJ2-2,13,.,ASSAGQSNTGELF
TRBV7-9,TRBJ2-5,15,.,ASSFNLWTDDQETQY
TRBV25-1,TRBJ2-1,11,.,ASSVAFYNEQF
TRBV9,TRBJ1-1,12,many,ASSVDGTDTEAF
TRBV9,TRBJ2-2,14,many,ASSSSLDRGTGELF
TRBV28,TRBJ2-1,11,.,ASRVTRNNEQF
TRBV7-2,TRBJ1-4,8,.,ASSYREGP
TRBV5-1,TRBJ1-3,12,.,ASRETGGGNTIY
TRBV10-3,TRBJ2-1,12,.,AISESSGNNEQF
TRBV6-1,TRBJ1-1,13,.,ASRVPRAVNTEAF
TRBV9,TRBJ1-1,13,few,ASSVAGQGKTEAF
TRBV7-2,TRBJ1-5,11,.,ASSFYSNQPQH
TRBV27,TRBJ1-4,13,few,ASSFSGATNEKLF
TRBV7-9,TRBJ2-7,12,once,ASSRTGTAYEQY